The 29 T cell receptor beta chains in this list originate from one sample, sequenced in a study of shared T cell receptors in the human thymus. Libraries were prepared by immunoSEQ multiplex PCR; TCRdb keeps only in-frame clonotypes and omits some of them. This table has 630,000 or so clones, approximately 87% appearing once. These data also formed part of another study, on human thymus T cells.

Material: thymocytes. Every receptor here comes from a boy in the first two years of life with a congenital heart defect.

The V and J genes are TRBV30 and TRBJ1-6; maybe TRBD1 (6 bases). Germline-derived CDR1 and CDR2 are GTSNPN and SVGIG (reference sequence). The CDR3 sequence is 14 residues long. The V end lost 4 bases, the J end lost 5 bases, and 12 bases lay between the germline ends. CDR3 in amino acids: CAWIAGGNNSPLHF. CDR3 bases: TGTGCCTGGATAGCGGGGGGCAATAATTCACCCCTCCACTTT.

V usage is TRBV4-1 and J usage is TRBJ2-1; 12 bases map to TRBD1. Looked up from germline, CDR1 is MGHRA and CDR2 is YSYEKL. V gave up 0 bases and J gave up 6 bases; unmatched junction bases: 3. This CDR3 is built from 16 residues. CDR3: CASSQDRDRGPNEQFF. The CDR3 coding sequence is TGCGCCAGCAGCCAAGACCGGGACAGGGGGCCCAATGAGCAGTTCTTC.

The CDR3 region has the DNA TGTGCCAGCATCCGAACGGGTCCCTCCTACGAGCAGTACTTC. Protein: CASIRTGPSYEQYF. The gene calls are TRBV28 and TRBJ2-7; D is undetermined. CDR3 length: 14 residues. V was cut by 7 bases and J by 0 bases, with 13 bases left in between. The germline V gene encodes CDR1 MDHEN and CDR2 SYDVKM. The complete variable domain, with remaining parts taken from reference TRBV28 and TRBJ2-7, reads DVKVTQSSRYLVKRTGEKVFLECVQDMDHENMFWYRQDPGLGLRLIYFSYDVKMKEKGDIPEGYSVSREKKERFSLILESASTNQTSMYLCASIRTGPSYEQYFGPGTRLTVT.

The genes are TRBV4-3 and TRBJ2-2; possible D gene TRBD2, 6 bases. Germline V lookup: CDR1 LGHNA, CDR2 YSLEER. Trimming stripped 2 bases from V and 1 base from J, with 14 bases between. The CDR3 runs 17 residues. The CDR3 loop reads CASSQPPAGLNTGELFF. The CDR3 DNA sequence: TGCGCCAGCAGCCAACCACCGGCGGGGTTGAACACCGGGGAGCTGTTTTTT.

V usage is TRBV19 and J usage is TRBJ1-2; D is undetermined. V was cut by 1 base and J by 8 bases, with 17 bases left in between. CDR1 and CDR2 from the germline V gene are LNHDA and SQIVND (reference sequence). The CDR3 contains 15 residues. CDR3 bases: TGTGCCAGTAGTATAGCCCTGAAGCCTCCAGGCGGCTACACCTTC. This translates into CASSIALKPPGGYTF.

This chain uses TRBV15 with TRBJ2-2, with a weak D call TRBD2 (6 bases). The CDR3 contains 18 residues. CDR1 is LNHNV, CDR2 YYDKDF, per germline (reference sequence). The V end was cut by 4 bases, the J end by 7 bases, with 25 bases between. CDR3 in amino acids: CATSTPKVRPGLGGELFF. For the CDR3, the DNA is TGTGCCACCAGCACACCCAAGGTCAGACCGGGACTGGGCGGGGAGCTGTTTTTT.

The chain joins TRBV4-1 to TRBJ2-5; 7 bases match TRBD1. V lost 1 base to trimming and J lost 3 bases; unmatched junction nucleotides: 2. CDR1 is MGHRA, CDR2 YSYEKL, per germline. The length of the CDR3 is 14 residues. The chain's CDR3 is CASSQVGTEETQYF. The CDR3, as DNA: TGCGCCAGCAGCCAAGTTGGGACAGAAGAGACCCAGTACTTC.

The chain carries TRBV10-1 and TRBJ2-7; D might be TRBD2 (5 bases). This CDR3 is 16 amino acids long. The germline V gene encodes CDR1 WNHNN and CDR2 SYGVQD (reference sequence). V was trimmed by 0 bases and J by 2 bases, leaving 14 bases between them. CDR3 loop: CASSESEGLRPYEQYF. In DNA form, the CDR3 reads TGCGCCAGCAGTGAGTCCGAGGGCCTAAGGCCCTACGAGCAGTACTTC.

This clone was recorded a few times. This chain links TRBV27 with TRBJ1-2; 8 bases align to TRBD1. Trimming removed 6 bases from V and 3 bases from J; junction bases left unmatched: 3. Germline assignment: CDR1 MNHEY and CDR2 SMNVEV (reference sequence). The CDR3 extends over 13 amino acids. The CDR3 protein is CASRQGADYGYTF. CDR3 DNA sequence: TGTGCCAGCAGGCAGGGGGCTGACTATGGCTACACCTTC.

This clone has more than one count but fewer than ten. The CDR3 DNA reads as TGCGCCAGCAGCCATGAGGGAGGCACCGGGGAGCTGTTTTTT. Encoded protein: CASSHEGGTGELFF. The chain combines TRBV4-3 with TRBJ2-2; maybe TRBD2 (6 bases). Germline CDR1 LGHNA, CDR2 YSLEER. V lost 3 bases and J lost 4, with 9 bases in between. The CDR3 spans 14 residues.

Worth noting for this clone: The sample has other DNA sequences that encode this CDR3 too. The chain has TRBV6-5 and TRBJ2-7, with 9 nucleotides matching TRBD1. Germline V gives CDR1 MNHEY, CDR2 SVGAGI. J was trimmed by 2 bases and V by 5 bases; bases with no gene match: 1. The CDR3 has 13 amino acids. The CDR3 sequence is CASSRDRAYEQYF. CDR3 sequence (DNA): TGTGCCAGCAGTCGGGACAGGGCCTACGAGCAGTACTTC.

The V call is TRBV4-1, the J call TRBJ2-2; 7 nucleotides agree with TRBD1. With 2 bases clipped from V and 2 bases from J, the junction kept 5 bases outside the gene matches. Germline values: CDR1 MGHRA, CDR2 YSYEKL. CDR3 length: 16 amino acids. The CDR3 is CASSQRQGPNTGELFF. Here the CDR3 DNA reads TGCGCCAGCAGCCAACGACAGGGACCAAACACCGGGGAGCTGTTTTTT.

CDR3 coding DNA: TGTGCCAGCAGCACCCTCCCCTGGACTAGCGGGAGGCCCGACACCGGGGAGCTGTTTTTT. Translation: CASSTLPWTSGRPDTGELFF. The V gene is TRBV9, the J gene TRBJ2-2, with 14 bases lining up with TRBD2. Germline V gene sequence: CDR1 SGDLS, CDR2 YYNGEE. After removal of 4 bases from V and 3 bases from J, the junction contained 14 bases not matched to a gene. The CDR3 runs 20 residues.

The V call is TRBV5-5, the J call TRBJ1-5; possibly TRBD1 for D (5 bases). V was shortened by 2 bases and J by 0 bases, with 9 bases between the two germline ends. The CDR3 covers 15 residues. The germline gives CDR1 SGHKS, CDR2 YYEKEE (reference sequence). DNA of the CDR3: TGTGCCAGCAGCTTAAGCAGGGATAGCAATCAGCCCCAGCATTTT. It translates to CASSLSRDSNQPQHF.

The chain joins TRBV27 to TRBJ2-1; possibly TRBD2 for D (7 bases). The germline V and J ends were trimmed by 2 bases and 5 bases, with 13 bases remaining between them. Per germline, CDR1 MNHEY and CDR2 SMNVEV (reference sequence). This CDR3 region has 15 residues. CDR3 DNA: TGTGCCAGCAGTTTAACAGGGAGGGGACACAATGAGCAGTTCTTC. Amino acid sequence: CASSLTGRGHNEQFF.

The CDR3 loop reads CASSLSGRLEKLFF. The CDR3 DNA is TGTGCCAGCAGTTTGTCGGGGAGGTTGGAAAAACTGTTTTTT. The chain combines TRBV27 with TRBJ1-4; no definite D call. This CDR3 has 14 amino acids. CDR1 is MNHEY, CDR2 SMNVEV, per germline (reference sequence). V lost 3 bases to trimming and J lost 8 bases, with 13 bases between them.

The V call is TRBV27, the J call TRBJ2-1; 9 bases are shared with TRBD2. The germline CDR1 and CDR2 sequences are MNHEY and SMNVEV (reference sequence). Trimming at V came to 6 bases and at J to 0 bases, leaving 9 bases not matched to a gene. The CDR3 has 17 residues. The CDR3 loop is CASSFLAGKPSYNEQFF. The CDR3 DNA reads as TGTGCCAGCAGCTTCCTAGCGGGAAAACCCTCCTACAATGAGCAGTTCTTC.

V gene TRBV27 combines with J gene TRBJ2-5; D uncertain. The germline gives CDR1 MNHEY, CDR2 SMNVEV (reference sequence). V was pared by 5 bases and J by 3 bases, with 4 bases between. This CDR3 is built from 11 residues. The chain's CDR3 is CASSHKETQYF. The CDR3 bases are TGTGCCAGCAGTCACAAAGAGACCCAGTACTTC.

The chain employs TRBV10-3 and TRBJ2-1; 9 bases line up with TRBD2. J lost 8 bases, V lost 0 bases, and 11 bases had no gene match. This CDR3 has 17 amino acids. CDR1 ENHRY and CDR2 SYGVKD come from the germline V gene. This chain's CDR3 is CAISESIVSGSGHEQFF. In DNA form, the CDR3 reads TGTGCCATCAGTGAGTCAATTGTTAGCGGGAGTGGCCATGAGCAGTTCTTC.

This chain connects TRBV7-9 to TRBJ2-3; tentatively, D is TRBD2 (5 bases). Germline V gene sequence: CDR1 SEHNR, CDR2 FQNEAQ (reference sequence). This CDR3 spans 17 amino acids. Trimming removed 1 base at V and 1 base at J, with 15 bases between. This CDR3 is CASSLDPRRTGTDTQYF. In DNA, the CDR3 is TGTGCCAGCAGCTTAGATCCACGGAGGACGGGCACAGATACGCAGTATTTT.

The chain joins TRBV6-5 to TRBJ1-2; 9 bases match TRBD1. J gave up 1 base and V 4 bases, and 4 bases lay outside the gene matches. CDR1 MNHEY and CDR2 SVGAGI come from the germline V gene. The CDR3 runs 15 residues. CDR3 coding DNA: TGTGCCAGCAGTTCGTCGACAGGGGGTAACTATGGCTACACCTTC. This sequence encodes CASSSSTGGNYGYTF.

The chain has TRBV5-6 and TRBJ1-1; TRBD1 might be the D (5 bases). In germline, CDR1 is SGHDT, CDR2 YYEEEE. The CDR3 is made up of 15 amino acids. V was cut by 3 bases and J by 0 bases, with 12 bases left in between. CDR3 in amino acids: CASSSYRNMNTEAFF. The CDR3, as DNA: TGTGCCAGCAGCTCGTACAGGAACATGAACACTGAAGCTTTCTTT.

The chain uses TRBV5-1 and TRBJ1-5; 7 bases match TRBD1. The CDR3 has 18 amino acids. Germline lookup yields CDR1 SGHRS and CDR2 YFSETQ. V gave up 0 bases and J gave up 7 bases; unmatched junction bases: 16. CDR3 amino acids: CASSLAPLDRDLRQPQHF. As DNA, the CDR3 is TGCGCCAGCAGCTTGGCACCCCTTGACAGGGACCTACGCCAGCCCCAGCATTTT. The full variable domain, rest sourced from reference TRBV5-1 and TRBJ1-5, is KAGVTQTPRYLIKTRGQQVTLSCSPISGHRSVSWYQQTPGQGLQFLFEYFSETQRNKGNFPGRFSGRQFSNSRSEMNVSTLELGDSALYLCASSLAPLDRDLRQPQHFGDGTRLSIL.

The chain joins TRBV28 to TRBJ2-6; TRBD1 matches at 7 bases. The germline CDR1 and CDR2 sequences are MDHEN and SYDVKM. The CDR3 spans 16 residues. The V and J ends lost 4 bases and 2 bases, in that order; junction bases with no gene match: 5. CDR3 sequence: CASSYRGNPGANVLTF. The CDR3 DNA follows: TGTGCCAGCAGTTACAGGGGAAATCCTGGGGCCAACGTCCTGACTTTC.

The rearrangement joins TRBV27 to TRBJ1-2; D not resolved. V was clipped by 2 bases and J by 5 bases, with 9 bases between them. The germline V gene has CDR1 MNHEY and CDR2 SMNVEV (reference sequence). The CDR3 is made up of 13 amino acids. The CDR3 coding sequence is TGTGCCAGCAGTTTAGGGGAGAGATATGGCTACACCTTC. As protein: CASSLGERYGYTF.

This chain links TRBV18 with TRBJ1-2; D call uncertain. Per germline, CDR1 KGHSH and CDR2 LQKENI. The CDR3 has 17 amino acids. Trimming cost V 5 bases and J 4 bases, with 23 bases left between them. This CDR3 reads CASSSPLSRYPFYGYTF. The CDR3 DNA follows: TGTGCCAGCTCATCCCCCTTGAGTCGTTACCCCTTCTATGGCTACACCTTC.

Concerning this clone: Within the sample, other DNA sequences also encode this same CDR3. The chain employs TRBV18 and TRBJ1-2; maybe TRBD1 (5 bases). CDR1 KGHSH and CDR2 LQKENI come from the germline V gene. The CDR3 runs to 15 residues. The V and J ends lost 6 bases and 4 bases respectively, with 18 bases between them. CDR3 sequence (DNA): TGTGCCAGCTCTAGAGATACGACAGACGGCTATGGCTACACCTTC. Amino acid sequence: CASSRDTTDGYGYTF.

This sequence joins TRBV5-1 and TRBJ2-7; 7 bases match TRBD2. Germline V gene sequence: CDR1 SGHRS, CDR2 YFSETQ. Unmatched junction bases numbered 4, after V lost 4 bases and J lost 3 bases. The CDR3 runs to 13 residues. CDR3 sequence: CASSLGGGYEQYF. CDR3 nucleotides: TGCGCCAGCAGCCTGGGGGGGGGCTACGAGCAGTACTTC.

Points on this clone: One end of the junction does not line up with germline, which may come from a read error. The CDR3 bases are TGTGCTAGCAGCTTAGGGTGGCCATCGCCTAATGAAAAACTGTTTTTT. This gives the protein CASSLGWPSPNEKLFF. V is TRBV7-7 and J is TRBJ1-4; D not resolved. The CDR3 has 16 amino acids. Looked up from germline, CDR1 is SSHAT and CDR2 is FNYEAQ (reference sequence).